This T cell receptor beta chain is from a study of CD8 T cells in ankylosing spondylitis. This CDR3 has 14 amino acids. Per the germline V gene, CDR1 is ENHRY and CDR2 is SYGVKD. Germline trimming cut 6 bases from V and 8 bases from J; bases unmatched to any gene: 3. TCRdb re-analysed the 5' RACE reads in MiXCR, keeping a single row per CDR3 protein. The repertoire holds approximately 290,000 distinct CDR3 sequences, with around 20% as singletons. The sequence derives from a female donor with ankylosing spondylitis or in good health (not recorded which). J is TRBJ2-1 and V is TRBV10-3; 14 nucleotides line up with TRBD2. The material sequenced was blood, either unsorted or a sorted T cell fraction (not recorded which). In nucleotides, the CDR3 is TGTGCCATCAGCCGACTAGCGGGAGGGGATGAGCAGTTCTTC. Encoded protein: CAISRLAGGDEQFF.